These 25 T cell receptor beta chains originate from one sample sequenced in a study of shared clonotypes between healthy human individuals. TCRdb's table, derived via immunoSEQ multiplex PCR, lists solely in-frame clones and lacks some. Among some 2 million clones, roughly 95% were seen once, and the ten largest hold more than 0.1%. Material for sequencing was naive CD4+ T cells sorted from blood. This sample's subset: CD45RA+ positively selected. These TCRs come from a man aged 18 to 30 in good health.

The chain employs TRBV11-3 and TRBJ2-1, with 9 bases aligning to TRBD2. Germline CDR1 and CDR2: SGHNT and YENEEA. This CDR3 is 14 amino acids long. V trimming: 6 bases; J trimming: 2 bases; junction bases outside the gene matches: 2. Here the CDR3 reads CASSSGSPYNEQFF. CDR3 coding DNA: TGTGCCAGCAGTAGCGGGAGTCCCTACAATGAGCAGTTCTTC.

The chain's CDR3 is CASSLWGGGNSPLHF. DNA of the CDR3: TGTGCCAGCAGCTTGTGGGGGGGCGGTAATTCACCCCTCCACTTT. The rearrangement links TRBV5-6 to TRBJ1-6, with a weak D call TRBD1 (6 bases). CDR3 length: 15 residues. Trimming stripped 1 base from V and 6 bases from J, with 11 bases between. CDR1 is SGHDT, CDR2 YYEEEE, per germline. Supplemented by reference TRBV5-6 and TRBJ1-6, the full variable domain reads DAGVTQSPTHLIKTRGQQVTLRCSPKSGHDTVSWYQQALGQGPQFIFQYYEEEERQRGNFPDRFSGHQFPNYSSELNVNALLLGDSALYLCASSLWGGGNSPLHFGNGTRLTVT.

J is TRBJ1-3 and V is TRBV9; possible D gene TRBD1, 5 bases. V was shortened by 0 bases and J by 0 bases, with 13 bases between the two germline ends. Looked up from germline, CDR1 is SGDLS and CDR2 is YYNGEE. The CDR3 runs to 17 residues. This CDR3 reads CASSVAPPGTSGNTIYF. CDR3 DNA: TGTGCCAGCAGCGTAGCTCCGCCAGGGACCTCTGGAAACACCATATATTTT.

This chain's CDR3 is CASATDNTGELFF. The CDR3 bases are TGTGCTAGTGCCACGGACAACACCGGGGAGCTGTTTTTT. The chain carries TRBV12-5 and TRBJ2-2; D is uncertain. Germline V gene data show CDR1 as LGHNT and CDR2 as FRNRAP. This CDR3 contains 13 residues. V gave up 7 bases and J gave up 2 bases, with 8 bases separating them.

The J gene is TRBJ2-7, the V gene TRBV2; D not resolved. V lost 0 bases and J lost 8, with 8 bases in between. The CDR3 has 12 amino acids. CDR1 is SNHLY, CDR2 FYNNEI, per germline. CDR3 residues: CASSEAGYQQYF. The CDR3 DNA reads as TGTGCCAGCAGTGAAGCTGGGTACCAGCAGTACTTC.

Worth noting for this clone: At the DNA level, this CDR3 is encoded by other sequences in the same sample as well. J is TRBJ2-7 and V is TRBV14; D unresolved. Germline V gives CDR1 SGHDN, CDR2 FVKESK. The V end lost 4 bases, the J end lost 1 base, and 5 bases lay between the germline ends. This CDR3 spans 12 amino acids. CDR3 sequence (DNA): TGTGCCAGCAGCCGTTCGTCCTACGAGCAGTACTTC. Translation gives CASSRSSYEQYF.

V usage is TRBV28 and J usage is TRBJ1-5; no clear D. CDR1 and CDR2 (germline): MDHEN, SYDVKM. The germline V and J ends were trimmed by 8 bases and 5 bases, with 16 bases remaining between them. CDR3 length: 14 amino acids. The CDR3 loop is CASASPVFDQPQHF. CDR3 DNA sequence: TGTGCCAGCGCCTCCCCAGTCTTCGATCAGCCCCAGCATTTT. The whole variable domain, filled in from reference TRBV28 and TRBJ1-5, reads DVKVTQSSRYLVKRTGEKVFLECVQDMDHENMFWYRQDPGLGLRLIYFSYDVKMKEKGDIPEGYSVSREKKERFSLILESASTNQTSMYLCASASPVFDQPQHFGDGTRLSIL.

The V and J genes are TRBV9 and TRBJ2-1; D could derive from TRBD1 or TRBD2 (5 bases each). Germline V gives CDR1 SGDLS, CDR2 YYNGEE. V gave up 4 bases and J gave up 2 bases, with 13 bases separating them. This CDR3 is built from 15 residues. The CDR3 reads CASSSLGTTYNEQFF. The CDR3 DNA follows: TGTGCCAGCAGCTCATTGGGGACCACCTACAATGAGCAGTTCTTC.

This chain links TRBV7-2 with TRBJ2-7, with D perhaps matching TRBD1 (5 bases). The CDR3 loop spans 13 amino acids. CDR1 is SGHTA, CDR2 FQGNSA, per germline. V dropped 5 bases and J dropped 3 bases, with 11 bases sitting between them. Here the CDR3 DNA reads TGTGCCAGCAGCGCCGGACAATTCTACGAGCAGTACTTC. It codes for CASSAGQFYEQYF.

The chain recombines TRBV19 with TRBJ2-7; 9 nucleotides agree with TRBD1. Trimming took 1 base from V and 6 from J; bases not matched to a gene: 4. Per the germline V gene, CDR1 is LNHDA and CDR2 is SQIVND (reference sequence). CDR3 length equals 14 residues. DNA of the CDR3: TGTGCCAGTAGTATAGGGACAGGGGTGGCCGAGCAGTACTTC. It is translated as CASSIGTGVAEQYF.

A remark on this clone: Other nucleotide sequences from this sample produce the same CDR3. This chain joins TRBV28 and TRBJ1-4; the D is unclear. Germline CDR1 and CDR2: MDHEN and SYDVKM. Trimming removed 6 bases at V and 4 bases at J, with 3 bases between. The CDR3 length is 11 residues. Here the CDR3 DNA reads TGTGCCAGCAGGCTTAATGAAAAACTGTTTTTT. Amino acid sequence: CASRLNEKLFF.

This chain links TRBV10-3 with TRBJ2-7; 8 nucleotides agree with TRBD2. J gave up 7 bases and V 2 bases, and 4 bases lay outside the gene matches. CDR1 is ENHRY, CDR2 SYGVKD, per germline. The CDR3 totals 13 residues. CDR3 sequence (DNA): TGTGCCATCAGTGAGCGGGAGGGAGGGGAGCAGTACTTC. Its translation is CAISEREGGEQYF.

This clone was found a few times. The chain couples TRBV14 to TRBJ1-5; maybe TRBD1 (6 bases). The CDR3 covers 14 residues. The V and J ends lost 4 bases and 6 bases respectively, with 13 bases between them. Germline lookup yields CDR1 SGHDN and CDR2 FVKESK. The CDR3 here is CASSPQGGGQPQHF. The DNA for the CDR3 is TGTGCCAGCAGCCCACAGGGTGGAGGTCAGCCCCAGCATTTT.

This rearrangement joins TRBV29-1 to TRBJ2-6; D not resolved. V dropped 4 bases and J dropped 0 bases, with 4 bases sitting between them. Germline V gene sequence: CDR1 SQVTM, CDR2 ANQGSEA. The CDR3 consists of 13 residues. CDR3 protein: CSVGFSGANVLTF. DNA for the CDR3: TGCAGCGTTGGGTTCTCTGGGGCCAACGTCCTGACTTTC.

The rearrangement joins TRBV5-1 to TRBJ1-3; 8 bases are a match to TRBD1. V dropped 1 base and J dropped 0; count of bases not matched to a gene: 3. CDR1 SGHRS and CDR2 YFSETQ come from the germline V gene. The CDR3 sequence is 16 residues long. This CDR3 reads CASSLKTGGSGNTIYF. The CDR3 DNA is TGCGCCAGCAGCTTGAAAACAGGGGGCTCTGGAAACACCATATATTTT. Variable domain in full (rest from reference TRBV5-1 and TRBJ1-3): KAGVTQTPRYLIKTRGQQVTLSCSPISGHRSVSWYQQTPGQGLQFLFEYFSETQRNKGNFPGRFSGRQFSNSRSEMNVSTLELGDSALYLCASSLKTGGSGNTIYFGEGSWLTVV.

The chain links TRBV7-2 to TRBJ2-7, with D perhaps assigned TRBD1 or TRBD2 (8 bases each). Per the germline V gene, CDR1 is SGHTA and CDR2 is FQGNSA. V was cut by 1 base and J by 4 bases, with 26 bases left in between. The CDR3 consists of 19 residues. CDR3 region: CASSLVQGGGTGPSYEQYF. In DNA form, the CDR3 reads TGTGCCAGCAGCTTAGTTCAAGGCGGGGGGACAGGACCTTCGTACGAGCAGTACTTC. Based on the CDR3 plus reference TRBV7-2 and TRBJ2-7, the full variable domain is GAGVSQSPSNKVTEKGKDVELRCDPISGHTALYWYRQSLGQGLEFLIYFQGNSAPDKSGLPSDRFSAERTGGSVSTLTIQRTQQEDSAVYLCASSLVQGGGTGPSYEQYFGPGTRLTVT.

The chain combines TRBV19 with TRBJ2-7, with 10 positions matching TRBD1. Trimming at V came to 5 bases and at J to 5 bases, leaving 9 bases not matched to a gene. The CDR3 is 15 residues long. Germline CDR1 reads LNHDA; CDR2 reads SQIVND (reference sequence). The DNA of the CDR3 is TGTGCCAGTAGTCCGCAGACAGGGGGCAAACACGAGCAGTACTTC. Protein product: CASSPQTGGKHEQYF.

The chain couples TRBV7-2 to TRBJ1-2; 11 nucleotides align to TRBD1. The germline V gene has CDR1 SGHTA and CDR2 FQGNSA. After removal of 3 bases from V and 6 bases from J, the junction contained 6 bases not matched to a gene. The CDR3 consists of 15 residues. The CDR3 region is CASSFWTGGGDGYTF. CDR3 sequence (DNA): TGTGCCAGCAGCTTCTGGACAGGGGGCGGTGATGGCTACACCTTC.

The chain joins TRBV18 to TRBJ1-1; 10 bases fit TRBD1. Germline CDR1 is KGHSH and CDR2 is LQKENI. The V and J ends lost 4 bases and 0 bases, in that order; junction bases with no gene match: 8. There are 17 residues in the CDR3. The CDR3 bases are TGTGCCAGCTCACAACGGGACAGGGGATCAATGAACACTGAAGCTTTCTTT. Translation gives CASSQRDRGSMNTEAFF.

In nucleotides, the CDR3 is TGCAGTACAGGGATGAACACTGAAGCTTTCTTT. It yields the protein CSTGMNTEAFF. The chain combines TRBV20-1 with TRBJ1-1; D is perhaps TRBD1 (6 bases). This CDR3 has 11 residues. Germline V lookup: CDR1 DFQATT, CDR2 SNEGSKA (reference sequence). V lost 8 bases to trimming and J lost 0 bases, with 7 bases between them.

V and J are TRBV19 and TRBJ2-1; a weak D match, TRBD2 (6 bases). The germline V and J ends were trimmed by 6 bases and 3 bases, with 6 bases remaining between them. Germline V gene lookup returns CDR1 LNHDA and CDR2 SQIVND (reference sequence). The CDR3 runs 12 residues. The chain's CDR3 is CASSGGYNEQFF. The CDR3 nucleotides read TGTGCCAGTAGCGGGGGCTACAATGAGCAGTTCTTC.

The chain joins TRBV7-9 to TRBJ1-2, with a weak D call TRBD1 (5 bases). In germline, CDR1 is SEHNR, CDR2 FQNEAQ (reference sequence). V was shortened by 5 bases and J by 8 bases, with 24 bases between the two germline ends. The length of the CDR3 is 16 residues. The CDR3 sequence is CASSPTPSGREVGYTF. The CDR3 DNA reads TGTGCCAGCAGCCCAACCCCGTCCGGCAGGGAAGTCGGCTACACCTTC.

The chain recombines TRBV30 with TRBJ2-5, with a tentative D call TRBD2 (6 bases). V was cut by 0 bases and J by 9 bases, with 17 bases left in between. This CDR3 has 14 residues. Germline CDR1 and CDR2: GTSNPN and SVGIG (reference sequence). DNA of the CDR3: TGTGCCTGGAGTGTGGGGCGGGGCGGTGCGGCCCAGTACTTC. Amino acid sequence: CAWSVGRGGAAQYF.

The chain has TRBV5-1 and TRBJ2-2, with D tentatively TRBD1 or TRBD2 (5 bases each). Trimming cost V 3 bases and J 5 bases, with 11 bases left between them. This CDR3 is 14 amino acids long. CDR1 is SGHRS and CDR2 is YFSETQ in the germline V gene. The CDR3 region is CASSSGPRTGELFF. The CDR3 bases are TGCGCCAGCAGCTCGGGACCGAGGACCGGGGAGCTGTTTTTT.

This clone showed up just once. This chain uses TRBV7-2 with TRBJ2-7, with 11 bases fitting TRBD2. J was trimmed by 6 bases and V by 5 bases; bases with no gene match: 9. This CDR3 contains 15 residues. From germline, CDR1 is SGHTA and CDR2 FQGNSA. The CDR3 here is CASSLRLAGSSEQYF. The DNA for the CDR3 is TGTGCCAGCAGCCTCAGACTAGCGGGATCTTCCGAGCAGTACTTC.